This T cell receptor beta chain emerged from a study of early T cells in non-severe SARS-CoV-2 infection. At the level of the study: The authors sequenced bulk RNA from unsorted whole blood, leaving chains unpaired. Findings and caveats of the study: VDJdb matches were skewed toward anti-spike CD8 T cell responses.

Germline V lookup: CDR1 MRHNA, CDR2 SNTAGT. CDR3 length: 14 residues. V was pared by 3 bases and J by 1 base, with 6 bases between. This clonotype has a count of ten or more. Its specificity is unknown. Attachment of unique molecular identifiers to individual cDNA molecules was performed. MiXCR, run by TCRdb on the 5' RACE reads, gives a single entry per CDR3 protein. The data contain 50,000 or so distinct CDR3 sequences, approximately 12% of them singletons. The TCR was taken from an adult who was a healthcare worker with PCR-confirmed SARS-CoV-2 infection or an uninfected control (not recorded which). Specimen: whole blood. This chain links TRBV6-4 with TRBJ2-2; D perhaps matches TRBD1 (5 bases). CDR3 amino acids: CASSEQGNTGELFF. CDR3 sequence (DNA): TGTGCCAGCAGTGAGCAGGGGAACACCGGGGAGCTGTTTTTT.